This T cell receptor (beta chain) was recorded in a study of blood T cell repertoires in COVID-19. Study information: Some COVID-19 samples were acute and others convalescent; all came from the United States, Italy and Spain. The cDNA or gDNA used as material had been derived from T cells, B-cell-depleted T cells, or PBMCs.

Original data processing: Estimation of nucleated cell counts relied on the amplification of reference gene primers. The table came from immunoSEQ multiplex PCR; TCRdb's copy has only in-frame clones and leaves some out. V, J and clone size derive from that table, while D and trimming were established from the DNA sequence. The table records some 250,000 clones, approximately 83% of them present only once. V lost 9 bases and J lost 8; bases outside the gene matches: 4. This CDR3 spans 12 amino acids. Germline assignment: CDR1 LNHDA and CDR2 SQIVND (reference sequence). The sequencing sample was made of peripheral blood. This clonotype was sampled from a man aged 50 to 59 with active or convalescent COVID-19. The J gene is TRBJ2-1, the V gene TRBV19; 10 bases agree with TRBD2. This chain's CDR3 is CARGTSVDEQFF. Written as DNA, the CDR3 is TGTGCCAGAGGGACTAGCGTAGATGAGCAGTTCTTC.